These 32 T cell receptor beta chains share one sample of origin, sequenced in a study of CD8 T cells in ankylosing spondylitis. TCRdb independently ran MiXCR on the 5' RACE reads; one entry per CDR3 protein. The sample carries under 200,000 distinct CDR3 sequences, 9.8% recorded once. The sequencing input was blood, either unsorted or a sorted T cell fraction (not recorded which). These TCRs come from a female donor with ankylosing spondylitis or in good health (not recorded which).

This clonotype was seen many times. The CDR3 DNA sequence: TGTGCCAGCAGTCTAGGGGCTAGCACCGGGGAGCTGTTTTTT. Residues: CASSLGASTGELFF. The chain combines TRBV27 with TRBJ2-2; possible D gene TRBD1, 5 bases. The CDR3 extends over 14 amino acids. From germline, CDR1 is MNHEY and CDR2 SMNVEV (reference sequence). V was cut by 5 bases and J by 4 bases, with 11 bases left in between.

CDR3 residues: CASRGSGSSYNEQFF. Written as DNA, the CDR3 is TGTGCCAGCAGGGGTAGCGGCAGCTCCTACAATGAGCAGTTCTTC. The J gene is TRBJ2-1, the V gene TRBV7-9; TRBD2 is a possible D gene (6 bases). The V and J ends lost 6 bases and 0 bases respectively, with 12 bases between them. This CDR3 contains 15 residues. The germline V gene has CDR1 SEHNR and CDR2 FQNEAQ (reference sequence).

The chain joins TRBV9 to TRBJ1-2, with 10 nucleotides matching TRBD1. This CDR3 spans 14 amino acids. Unmatched junction bases numbered 2, after V lost 0 bases and J lost 6 bases. CDR1 and CDR2 (germline): SGDLS, YYNGEE. CDR3 residues: CASSVAGTGDGYTF. CDR3 in DNA: TGTGCCAGCAGCGTAGCCGGGACAGGGGATGGCTACACCTTC.

This clonotype was recorded at least ten times. The rearrangement links TRBV4-2 to TRBJ2-3; no reliable D call. Trimming took 5 bases from V and 3 from J, leaving 12 bases between them. This CDR3 has 14 residues. Germline V gives CDR1 LGHNA, CDR2 YNFKEQ. Here the CDR3 reads CASSSRLGTDTQYF. The CDR3 nucleotides read TGTGCCAGCAGCTCCAGGCTGGGAACAGATACGCAGTATTTT.

The V call is TRBV6-2 or TRBV6-3, the J call TRBJ2-1, with 9 bases fitting TRBD1. The germline gives CDR1 MNHEY, CDR2 SVGEGT. V lost 0 bases and J lost 2; bases outside the gene matches: 5. The CDR3 extends over 17 amino acids. CDR3 DNA sequence: TGTGCCAGCAGTTACTCCCCGGACAGGGGCACCTACAATGAGCAGTTCTTC. Its protein product is CASSYSPDRGTYNEQFF.

V usage is TRBV28 and J usage is TRBJ2-5, with D possibly TRBD2 on 5 matching bases. This CDR3 region has 13 residues. The ends were cut back, 6 bases at V and 2 bases at J, with 10 bases in the middle. The germline V gene has CDR1 MDHEN and CDR2 SYDVKM. The CDR3 DNA reads TGTGCCAGCAGCCCCGGGATGCAAGAGACCCAGTACTTC. Its translation: CASSPGMQETQYF.

This clonotype was seen a few times. The rearrangement uses TRBV14 and TRBJ1-2; TRBD1 matches 11 bases. CDR1 SGHDN and CDR2 FVKESK come from the germline V gene. The length of the CDR3 is 13 residues. Trimming took 3 bases from V and 10 from J; bases not matched to a gene: 4. CDR3 in DNA: TGTGCCAGCAGCCATCGGACAGGGGGCGACTACACCTTC. Protein: CASSHRTGGDYTF.

This clonotype has more than one count but fewer than ten. The rearrangement links TRBV9 to TRBJ1-1; D is possibly TRBD1 (5 bases). Looked up from germline, CDR1 is SGDLS and CDR2 is YYNGEE. The CDR3 is 14 residues long. V lost 2 bases to trimming and J lost 0 bases, with 8 bases between them. CDR3 amino acids: CASSVAGLNTEAFF. In nucleotides, the CDR3 is TGTGCCAGCAGCGTTGCGGGGCTGAACACTGAAGCTTTCTTT.

The J gene is TRBJ2-1, the V gene TRBV30; D unclear. Trimming stripped 3 bases from V and 1 base from J, with 10 bases between. CDR1 is GTSNPN and CDR2 is SVGIG in the germline V gene (reference sequence). There are 14 residues in the CDR3. In DNA form, the CDR3 reads TGTGCCTGGAGCACGGAGCCTTCCTACAATGAGCAGTTCTTC. Its protein product is CAWSTEPSYNEQFF.

This clonotype came up a few times. J is TRBJ2-3 and V is TRBV6-2 or TRBV6-3, with 8 bases identical to TRBD2. V dropped 2 bases and J dropped 3; count of bases not matched to a gene: 4. CDR3 length: 15 residues. The germline V gene has CDR1 MNHEY and CDR2 SVGEGT. CDR3: CASSYRTSRTDTQYF. The CDR3 DNA follows: TGTGCCAGCAGTTACCGGACTAGCAGGACAGATACGCAGTATTTT.

The chain joins TRBV11-2 to TRBJ2-1, with TRBD1 as a possible D gene (5 bases). This CDR3 contains 14 residues. Germline V CDR1 and CDR2: SGHAT, FQNNGV. Trimming removed 3 bases at V and 7 bases at J, with 13 bases between. The CDR3 nucleotides read TGTGCCAGCAGCTTGGGCCTACAGGAGAATGAGCAGTTCTTC. This codes for CASSLGLQENEQFF.

This clonotype came up a few times. CDR3 bases: TGTGCCAGCAGTGAAGCGTTCTTAACCGACGAGCAGTACTTC. Translating gives CASSEAFLTDEQYF. The gene calls are TRBV6-1 and TRBJ2-7; D uncertain. The V and J ends lost 0 bases and 5 bases respectively, with 11 bases between them. The germline CDR1 and CDR2 sequences are MNHNS and SASEGT. This CDR3 has 14 residues.

This clonotype was seen a handful of times. This chain connects TRBV14 to TRBJ2-1; D perhaps matches TRBD2 (6 bases). The germline V gene encodes CDR1 SGHDN and CDR2 FVKESK. This CDR3 comprises 17 residues. Trimming took off 0 bases at V and 4 bases at J, with 16 bases between the two ends. The CDR3 loop reads CASSQDRGLASYNEQFF. CDR3 coding DNA: TGTGCCAGCAGCCAAGATCGGGGTCTAGCGAGTTACAATGAGCAGTTCTTC.

The chain is built from TRBV4-1 and TRBJ1-3; possibly TRBD1 for D (6 bases). CDR3 length: 15 amino acids. The germline V and J ends were trimmed by 4 bases and 1 base, with 11 bases remaining between them. Germline CDR1 and CDR2: MGHRA and YSYEKL. CDR3 in amino acids: CASSRSDRSGNTIYF. In nucleotides, the CDR3 is TGCGCCAGCAGCCGGTCAGACAGGTCTGGAAACACCATATATTTT.

A single count supports this clonotype. The V gene is TRBV27, the J gene TRBJ2-2, with 14 bases aligning to TRBD2. The CDR3 covers 18 residues. With 2 bases clipped from V and 4 bases from J, the junction kept 6 bases outside the gene matches. Germline CDR1 MNHEY, CDR2 SMNVEV (reference sequence). The CDR3, as DNA: TGTGCCAGCAGTTTAACGTGGACTAGCGGGAGGACCACCGGGGAGCTGTTTTTT. This sequence encodes CASSLTWTSGRTTGELFF.

The chain uses TRBV4-1 and TRBJ2-3, with TRBD2 matching over 7 bases. Germline V gene lookup returns CDR1 MGHRA and CDR2 YSYEKL. V gave up 1 base and J gave up 2 bases; unmatched junction bases: 21. This CDR3 is built from 21 residues. The CDR3 DNA is TGCGCCAGCAGCCAAGGTCCGGGAGGTTTTGGGTTGGACCGGTACACAGATACGCAGTATTTT. It specifies CASSQGPGGFGLDRYTDTQYF.

This clonotype was seen a handful of times. J is TRBJ2-1 and V is TRBV7-9; D gene uncertain. Per germline, CDR1 SEHNR and CDR2 FQNEAQ (reference sequence). V lost 3 bases and J 9 bases, leaving 9 bases between the germline ends. The CDR3 is 12 amino acids. CDR3 sequence: CASSFGPIEQFF. The CDR3 DNA reads as TGTGCCAGCAGCTTCGGACCTATTGAGCAGTTCTTC.

About this clonotype: One junction end disagrees with the germline gene, perhaps due to a read error. The chain couples TRBV6-2 or TRBV6-3 to TRBJ1-2, with no clear D. The CDR3 has 11 amino acids. Per the germline V gene, CDR1 is MNHEY and CDR2 is SVGEGT. Here the CDR3 DNA reads TGTACCAGCAGTTACGGTCTGCGCTACACCTTC. It is translated as CTSSYGLRYTF.

The chain carries TRBV28 and TRBJ1-2, with 7 nucleotides matching TRBD1. CDR1 is MDHEN and CDR2 is SYDVKM in the germline V gene. J was trimmed by 2 bases and V by 7 bases; bases with no gene match: 7. CDR3 length: 14 amino acids. The CDR3 coding sequence is TGTGCCAGCATCACGGCACAGGGGAACTATGGCTACACCTTC. This sequence encodes CASITAQGNYGYTF.

This clonotype has only a few counts. The chain combines TRBV7-9 with TRBJ1-5, with TRBD1 as a possible D gene (5 bases). Deletions cut 5 bases from V and 7 bases from J, with 9 bases between. The CDR3 runs 12 residues. The germline gives CDR1 SEHNR, CDR2 FQNEAQ (reference sequence). The CDR3 protein is CASSPGGQPQHF. Written as DNA, the CDR3 is TGTGCCAGCAGCCCCGGGGGACAGCCCCAGCATTTT.

This clonotype was seen a few times. J is TRBJ2-7 and V is TRBV10-1, with no clear D. The V end lost 0 bases, the J end lost 3 bases, and 6 bases lay between the germline ends. Germline-derived CDR1 and CDR2 are WNHNN and SYGVQD (reference sequence). The CDR3 is 13 residues long. DNA of the CDR3: TGCGCCAGCAGTGAGTCGGAAGGCTACGAGCAGTACTTC. Its protein product is CASSESEGYEQYF.

This clonotype showed up just a few times. This chain connects TRBV28 to TRBJ1-5; D is undetermined. Germline CDR1 and CDR2: MDHEN and SYDVKM. This CDR3 comprises 15 residues. Trimming removed 1 base from V and 7 bases from J, with 14 bases in between. The CDR3 protein is CASSLSAGLGQPQHF. As DNA, the CDR3 is TGTGCCAGCAGTTTATCGGCAGGCCTGGGACAGCCCCAGCATTTT.

This chain links TRBV4-3 with TRBJ2-3; D may be TRBD1 (6 bases). Germline V CDR1 and CDR2: LGHNA, YSLEER. The CDR3 length is 14 residues. Deletions cut 0 bases from V and 4 bases from J, with 8 bases between. CDR3 DNA sequence: TGCGCCAGCAGCCAAGAGTACAGGGCAGATACGCAGTATTTT. It translates to CASSQEYRADTQYF.

This clonotype has more than one count but fewer than ten. V and J are TRBV7-9 and TRBJ2-1; the match to TRBD2 covers 9 bases. The CDR3 length is 15 residues. Looked up from germline, CDR1 is SEHNR and CDR2 is FQNEAQ (reference sequence). Unmatched junction bases numbered 11, after V lost 5 bases and J lost 9 bases. CDR3 sequence (DNA): TGTGCCAGCAGCATGGGGCGGGAGGGCCGAAGTGAGCAGTTCTTC. Its translation: CASSMGREGRSEQFF.

This clonotype has more than one count but fewer than ten. The chain recombines TRBV7-2 with TRBJ2-1, with 12 nucleotides matching TRBD2. Germline V gene data show CDR1 as SGHTA and CDR2 as FQGNSA. CDR3 length: 17 amino acids. The ends lost 1 base at V and 8 bases at J; junction bases unmatched: 9. The CDR3 reads CASSLGPRLAGGDEQFF. DNA for the CDR3: TGTGCCAGCAGCTTAGGTCCCCGGCTAGCGGGAGGGGATGAGCAGTTCTTC.

The chain recombines TRBV30 with TRBJ2-1; 10 bases align to TRBD2. After removal of 0 bases from V and 8 bases from J, the junction contained 10 bases not matched to a gene. This CDR3 has 16 amino acids. Germline V lookup: CDR1 GTSNPN, CDR2 SVGIG (reference sequence). CDR3 in amino acids: CAWSVEASGSEDEQFF. CDR3 nucleotides: TGTGCCTGGAGTGTAGAGGCTAGCGGGAGTGAGGATGAGCAGTTCTTC.

The V gene is TRBV12-3 or TRBV12-4, the J gene TRBJ1-3, with D uncertain. Trimming removed 3 bases from V and 4 bases from J, with 7 bases in between. CDR3 length equals 13 residues. This CDR3 reads CASSLALGNTIYF. The CDR3 bases are TGTGCCAGCAGTTTGGCACTGGGAAACACCATATATTTT.

This clonotype was found many times. The chain is built from TRBV28 and TRBJ1-3; D is undetermined. Germline values: CDR1 MDHEN, CDR2 SYDVKM. The length of the CDR3 is 12 residues. V lost 6 bases and J 2 bases, leaving 5 bases between the germline ends. The CDR3 coding sequence is TGTGCCAGCAGCGGGACTGGAAACACCATATATTTT. Translated: CASSGTGNTIYF.

CDR3 nucleotides: TGTGCCAGCAGCCCTCCGGGACTAGCGGGAGAGACCCAGTACTTC. Translation: CASSPPGLAGETQYF. The genes are TRBV28 and TRBJ2-5; 12 nucleotides match TRBD2. The CDR3 runs 15 residues. Germline loops: CDR1 MDHEN, CDR2 SYDVKM. Trimming removed 6 bases from V and 4 bases from J; junction bases left unmatched: 6. Complete variable domain (other parts from reference TRBV28 and TRBJ2-5): DVKVTQSSRYLVKRTGEKVFLECVQDMDHENMFWYRQDPGLGLRLIYFSYDVKMKEKGDIPEGYSVSREKKERFSLILESASTNQTSMYLCASSPPGLAGETQYFGPGTRLLVL.

The sample holds many counts of this clonotype. J is TRBJ2-1 and V is TRBV20-1; D remains unclear. This CDR3 is 10 amino acids long. Germline loops: CDR1 DFQATT, CDR2 SNEGSKA (reference sequence). Trimming left V 1 base short and J 10 bases short, with 5 bases between. The CDR3, as DNA: TGCAGTGCTAGAGGGGGAGAGCAGTTCTTC. This sequence encodes CSARGGEQFF.

This clonotype was detected only a few times. This sequence joins TRBV5-6 and TRBJ2-4, with D perhaps TRBD1 (5 bases). V lost 0 bases and J lost 5, with 12 bases in between. The CDR3 extends over 15 amino acids. The germline V gene encodes CDR1 SGHDT and CDR2 YYEEEE. CDR3 protein: CASSLGQGRENIQYF. CDR3 bases: TGTGCCAGCAGCTTGGGGCAGGGCCGAGAAAACATTCAGTACTTC. The variable domain in full, completed from reference TRBV5-6 and TRBJ2-4, reads DAGVTQSPTHLIKTRGQQVTLRCSPKSGHDTVSWYQQALGQGPQFIFQYYEEEERQRGNFPDRFSGHQFPNYSSELNVNALLLGDSALYLCASSLGQGRENIQYFGAGTRLSVL.

The V call is TRBV9, the J call TRBJ2-7; 8 bases are shared with TRBD2. The germline V gene has CDR1 SGDLS and CDR2 YYNGEE. After removal of 0 bases from V and 3 bases from J, the junction contained 8 bases not matched to a gene. The CDR3 is 16 amino acids. The CDR3 nucleotides read TGTGCCAGCAGCGTAGAATCTGCGGGAGGACTCTACGAGCAGTACTTC. It specifies CASSVESAGGLYEQYF.